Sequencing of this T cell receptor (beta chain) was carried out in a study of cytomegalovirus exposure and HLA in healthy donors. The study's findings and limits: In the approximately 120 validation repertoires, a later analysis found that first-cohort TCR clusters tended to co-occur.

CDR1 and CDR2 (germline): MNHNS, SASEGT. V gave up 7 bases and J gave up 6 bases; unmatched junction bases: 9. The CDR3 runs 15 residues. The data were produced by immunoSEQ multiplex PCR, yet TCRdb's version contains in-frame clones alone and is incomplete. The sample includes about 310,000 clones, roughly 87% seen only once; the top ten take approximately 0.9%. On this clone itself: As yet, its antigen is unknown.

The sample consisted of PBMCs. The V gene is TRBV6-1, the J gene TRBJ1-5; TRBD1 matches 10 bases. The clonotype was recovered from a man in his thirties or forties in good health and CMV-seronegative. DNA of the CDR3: TGTGCCAGCACCAACCTCGACAGGGGGCTTCAGCCCCAGCATTTT. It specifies CASTNLDRGLQPQHF.